One and the same sample provided the 31 T cell receptor beta chains below, sequenced in a study of regulatory T cells in long-lasting Graves disease. This sample's time point: persistent/refractory GD, antithyroid drugs over 5 years with positive TRAb. PBMC RNA served as the TCR library source. CDR3 regions were amplified by Arm-PCR using iRepertoire HTBI primers to build TCR beta libraries. TCRdb reprocessed the multiplex PCR reads with MiXCR, giving one entry per CDR3 protein. The top ten clones hold approximately 6.4% of a sample with approximately 500,000 distinct CDR3 sequences, 20% to 25% of them seen once. Sequencing used peripheral blood mononuclear cells (PBMCs), obtained when the disease was refractory, from a patient treated with antithyroid drugs. The receptors stem from a female donor with Graves disease.

Note on this clonotype: A clone one base away is much larger, so this may be a read error. The CDR3 bases are TGTACCAGCAGCTTAGAGTCAGCCAAACAGTACTTC. Translation: CTSSLESAKQYF. The rearrangement links TRBV13 to TRBJ2-7; D not resolved. The CDR3 contains 12 residues. Germline V lookup: CDR1 PRHDT, CDR2 FYEKMQ (reference sequence).

This chain uses TRBV7-9 with TRBJ2-7, with 9 bases that match TRBD2. Germline loops: CDR1 SEHNR, CDR2 FQNEAQ (reference sequence). The CDR3 sequence is 13 residues long. The V and J ends lost 4 bases and 2 bases, in that order; junction bases with no gene match: 0. The CDR3 DNA is TGTGCCAGCAGCTCTAGCGGGGCCTACGAGCAGTACTTC. This gives the protein CASSSSGAYEQYF.

This clonotype has a handful of counts. J is TRBJ1-1 and V is TRBV5-8; D is possibly TRBD1 (5 bases). Per germline, CDR1 SGHTS and CDR2 YDEGEE. This CDR3 spans 15 amino acids. V was cut by 0 bases and J by 4 bases, with 13 bases left in between. In DNA, the CDR3 is TGTGCCAGCAGCTTGGTCGGGGCAGGGCTCACTGAAGCTTTCTTT. Amino acid sequence: CASSLVGAGLTEAFF. Using reference TRBV5-8 and TRBJ1-1 for the parts outside the CDR3, the full variable domain is EAGVTQSPTHLIKTRGQQATLRCSPISGHTSVYWYQQALGLGLQFLLWYDEGEERNRGNFPPRFSGRQFPNYSSELNVNALELEDSALYLCASSLVGAGLTEAFFGQGTRLTVV.

This clonotype was recorded at least ten times. This sequence joins TRBV12-3 or TRBV12-4 and TRBJ1-2; 11 bases are a match to TRBD1. V lost 5 bases and J lost 5; bases outside the gene matches: 7. This CDR3 has 15 residues. CDR3 region: CASSPDRGLLYGYTF. DNA for the CDR3: TGTGCCAGCAGTCCGGACAGGGGGCTTCTGTATGGCTACACCTTC.

This clonotype showed up many times. This chain uses TRBV6-1 with TRBJ2-4; D is ambiguous. With 2 bases removed from V and 0 bases from J, the gap between germline ends came to 11 bases. The CDR3 has 16 amino acids. Germline V gives CDR1 MNHNS, CDR2 SASEGT. The CDR3 spells CASSEHTTLAKNIQYF. The CDR3 DNA reads TGTGCCAGCAGTGAACACACCACTTTAGCCAAAAACATTCAGTACTTC.

This clonotype appeared many times. The rearrangement joins TRBV28 to TRBJ2-7; TRBD1 might be the D (5 bases). Per germline, CDR1 MDHEN and CDR2 SYDVKM. The CDR3 runs to 15 residues. V lost 3 bases to trimming and J lost 2 bases, with 14 bases between them. CDR3 in DNA: TGTGCCAGCAGTTTTCCAGGGCACAAAACCTACGAGCAGTACTTC. Translating it yields CASSFPGHKTYEQYF.

This clonotype has a count of ten or more. CDR3 sequence reads: CASSQDGTASGYTF. Here the CDR3 DNA reads TGTGCCAGCAGCCAAGATGGAACAGCCAGCGGCTACACCTTC. J is TRBJ1-2 and V is TRBV3-1; D call uncertain. CDR1 and CDR2 (germline): LGHDT, YNNKEL (reference sequence). There are 14 residues in the CDR3. V was pared by 0 bases and J by 8 bases, with 13 bases between.

The V and J genes are TRBV7-6 and TRBJ1-3, with a tentative D call TRBD1 (5 bases). Germline V gene lookup returns CDR1 SGHVS and CDR2 FNYEAQ. V lost 1 base and J 3 bases, leaving 13 bases between the germline ends. CDR3 length: 16 amino acids. CDR3 DNA sequence: TGTGCCAGCAGCTTAGATCTGGGGGTTGGTGGAAACACCATATATTTT. It codes for CASSLDLGVGGNTIYF.

The chain combines TRBV27 with TRBJ2-6, with unresolved D. This CDR3 comprises 17 residues. V lost 0 bases and J 2 bases, leaving 11 bases between the germline ends. Germline CDR1 is MNHEY and CDR2 is SMNVEV (reference sequence). CDR3 amino acids: CASSLSFESAGANVLTF. DNA of the CDR3: TGTGCCAGCAGTTTATCTTTCGAGTCAGCTGGGGCCAACGTCCTGACTTTC.

This clonotype was found many times. The J gene is TRBJ1-2, the V gene TRBV20-1, with TRBD1 as a possible D gene (5 bases). Germline V gives CDR1 DFQATT, CDR2 SNEGSKA (reference sequence). V was trimmed by 2 bases and J by 5 bases, leaving 12 bases between them. This CDR3 spans 13 amino acids. The CDR3 DNA is TGCAGTGCTAGAAGACAGTGGGTATATGGCTACACCTTC. Its protein is CSARRQWVYGYTF.

For this clonotype: Since a much larger clone is just one base distant, this may be a read error. The chain joins TRBV2 to TRBJ1-6; 9 bases agree with TRBD1. Germline CDR1 reads SNHLY; CDR2 reads FYNNEI. The CDR3 has 14 amino acids. Unmatched junction bases numbered 5, after V lost 7 bases and J lost 7 bases. The CDR3 loop reads CASTGDRDNSPLHF. The CDR3 region has the DNA TGTGCCAGCACCGGGGACAGGGACAATTCACCCCTCCACTTT.

This clonotype was counted a few times. The chain is built from TRBV5-1 and TRBJ2-7; weak D call: TRBD1 (5 bases). CDR1 is SGHRS and CDR2 is YFSETQ in the germline V gene. The CDR3 is made up of 17 amino acids. Trimming took 1 base from V and 3 from J, leaving 20 bases between them. The CDR3 sequence: CASSLSPRGVGDYEQYF. The CDR3 DNA reads TGCGCCAGCAGCTTGTCCCCCCGCGGAGTAGGGGACTACGAGCAGTACTTC.

Here the CDR3 reads CASSQAGGLQETQYF. The DNA of the CDR3 is TGTGCCAGCAGCCAGGCAGGGGGTCTCCAAGAGACCCAGTACTTC. The V gene is TRBV4-2, the J gene TRBJ2-5; 7 bases align to TRBD1. The trim removed 3 bases at V and 1 base at J, leaving 5 bases unmatched. Looked up from germline, CDR1 is LGHNA and CDR2 is YNFKEQ. The CDR3 has 15 residues.

This clonotype has a handful of counts. The chain employs TRBV29-1 and TRBJ2-7; 11 bases align to TRBD1. V shed 6 bases, J shed 6 bases, and the junction held 4 bases outside the gene matches. CDR1 and CDR2 (germline): SQVTM, ANQGSEA. This CDR3 region has 12 residues. Here the CDR3 reads CSVWTGGPEQYF. In DNA form, the CDR3 reads TGCAGCGTATGGACAGGGGGCCCCGAGCAGTACTTC.

The J gene is TRBJ2-7, the V gene TRBV27; D possibly corresponds to TRBD1 (6 bases). The germline V gene encodes CDR1 MNHEY and CDR2 SMNVEV (reference sequence). Trimming removed 3 bases at V and 4 bases at J, with 13 bases between. This CDR3 has 14 amino acids. CDR3: CASSFLGQIYEQYF. The CDR3 DNA reads TGTGCCAGCAGTTTCCTCGGACAGATTTACGAGCAGTACTTC.

The chain recombines TRBV20-1 with TRBJ2-2; the D call may be TRBD1 or TRBD2 (7 bases each). The CDR3 is 16 amino acids. The V and J ends lost 0 bases and 3 bases respectively, with 14 bases between them. Germline lookup yields CDR1 DFQATT and CDR2 SNEGSKA (reference sequence). In DNA, the CDR3 is TGCAGTGCTAGAGAAGCGGGACAGCGGTACACCGGGGAGCTGTTTTTT. Translated: CSAREAGQRYTGELFF.

At least ten counts were recorded for this clonotype. The rearrangement uses TRBV15 and TRBJ1-1; no definite D call. The CDR3 loop spans 14 amino acids. The germline gives CDR1 LNHNV, CDR2 YYDKDF (reference sequence). The V end was cut by 3 bases, the J end by 6 bases, with 14 bases between. The CDR3: CATSSKAAGAEAFF. CDR3 nucleotide sequence: TGTGCCACCAGCAGTAAGGCCGCGGGCGCTGAAGCTTTCTTT.

This clonotype was found many times. The rearrangement uses TRBV7-3 and TRBJ2-5; TRBD2 agrees at 11 bases. V shed 6 bases and J 3 bases; nucleotides not matched to a gene: 6. Germline V gene data show CDR1 as SGHTA and CDR2 as FQGTGA. This CDR3 is built from 15 residues. CDR3 amino acids: CASSLAGGWKETQYF. The DNA for the CDR3 is TGTGCCAGCAGTTTAGCGGGAGGGTGGAAAGAGACCCAGTACTTC. The whole variable domain, remainder taken from reference TRBV7-3 and TRBJ2-5, is GAGVSQTPSNKVTEKGKYVELRCDPISGHTALYWYRQSLGQGPEFLIYFQGTGAADDSGLPNDRFFAVRPEGSVSTLKIQRTERGDSAVYLCASSLAGGWKETQYFGPGTRLLVL.

This clonotype was counted many times. The V and J genes are TRBV6-1 and TRBJ2-7, with D possibly TRBD1 on 5 matching bases. The V gene's germline CDR1 is MNHNS and CDR2 SASEGT. The V gene lost 6 bases and the J gene lost 1 base, with 7 bases spanning the gap. The CDR3 extends over 12 amino acids. The CDR3 sequence: CASSRQSYEQYF. CDR3 DNA: TGTGCCAGCAGCCGACAGTCCTACGAGCAGTACTTC.

For this clonotype: One end of the junction is discordant with germline, which a read error may explain. The rearrangement uses TRBV27 and TRBJ1-4, with TRBD1 as a possible D gene (5 bases). Germline assignment: CDR1 MNHEY and CDR2 SMNVEV (reference sequence). This CDR3 comprises 13 residues. The CDR3 reads CASRLQVNEKLFF. CDR3 nucleotide sequence: TGTGCCAGCCGTTTACAGGTTAATGAAAAACTGTTTTTT.

This clonotype appeared many times. V usage is TRBV28 and J usage is TRBJ2-7; tentatively, D is TRBD2 (5 bases). The CDR3 loop spans 15 amino acids. CDR1 and CDR2 (germline): MDHEN, SYDVKM. V shed 1 base and J shed 2 bases, with 12 bases lying between them. The CDR3 loop reads CASSLLVGAPYEQYF. CDR3 nucleotides: TGTGCCAGCAGTTTATTAGTGGGAGCACCCTACGAGCAGTACTTC.

This clonotype appeared once. The chain combines TRBV19 with TRBJ2-1, with 7 positions matching TRBD2. The germline V gene encodes CDR1 LNHDA and CDR2 SQIVND (reference sequence). The trim removed 0 bases at V and 2 bases at J, leaving 1 base unmatched. The CDR3 length is 15 residues. The CDR3 region is CASSIESGAYNEQFF. DNA of the CDR3: TGTGCCAGTAGTATAGAAAGCGGGGCCTACAATGAGCAGTTCTTC.

The V and J genes are TRBV7-2 and TRBJ2-1; 14 bases are a match to TRBD2. The junction had 4 bases not matched to a gene; V was cut back by 5 bases and J by 7 bases. CDR3 length: 15 residues. Germline V gives CDR1 SGHTA, CDR2 FQGNSA. The CDR3 protein is CASSLTSGRANEQFF. Written as DNA, the CDR3 is TGTGCCAGCAGCCTGACTAGCGGGAGGGCAAATGAGCAGTTCTTC.

The V call is TRBV29-1, the J call TRBJ2-3; TRBD1 aligns across 8 bases. The CDR3 spans 13 residues. After removal of 7 bases from V and 1 base from J, the junction contained 4 bases not matched to a gene. Germline CDR1 reads SQVTM; CDR2 reads ANQGSEA. The chain's CDR3 is CSAEDRGTDTQYF. The DNA of the CDR3 is TGCAGCGCAGAGGACAGGGGCACAGATACGCAGTATTTT.

This clonotype was counted many times. In DNA, the CDR3 is TGTGCCAGCAGTTCGAGACGGGACAGGGAGGTCGAGCAGTACTTC. Its protein is CASSSRRDREVEQYF. This sequence joins TRBV12-3 or TRBV12-4 and TRBJ2-7; 9 bases map to TRBD1. Unmatched junction bases numbered 10, after V lost 4 bases and J lost 6 bases. This CDR3 has 15 amino acids.

Turning to this clonotype: Mismatch with germline at one junction end may stem from a read error. The CDR3 loop is CASSPGTGKTGELFF. CDR3 sequence (DNA): TGTGCTAGCAGCCCTGGGACAGGGAAGACCGGGGAGCTGTTTTTT. This chain connects TRBV7-7 to TRBJ2-2; TRBD1 matches at 9 bases. This CDR3 contains 15 residues. Germline V gene data show CDR1 as SSHAT and CDR2 as FNYEAQ (reference sequence).

V gene TRBV15 combines with J gene TRBJ2-2, with D hard to call. In germline, CDR1 is LNHNV, CDR2 YYDKDF (reference sequence). With 1 base removed from V and 6 bases from J, the gap between germline ends came to 21 bases. The CDR3 covers 18 residues. The CDR3 reads CATSRVVMAAAEAGELFF. Written as DNA, the CDR3 is TGTGCCACCAGCAGAGTAGTAATGGCAGCCGCCGAGGCCGGGGAGCTGTTTTTT.

This clonotype was detected once. A much larger clonotype is one base distant, so this may be a read error. This chain connects TRBV28 to TRBJ2-7, with unresolved D. In germline, CDR1 is MDHEN, CDR2 SYDVKM. There are 11 residues in the CDR3. The CDR3 is CAGSKEREQYF. In DNA form, the CDR3 reads TGTGCCGGCAGTAAAGAACGCGAGCAGTACTTC.

About this clonotype: A much larger clone sits a single nucleotide away, making a read error possible. The gene calls are TRBV6-2 or TRBV6-3 and TRBJ1-1; TRBD1 matches 7 bases. Unmatched junction bases numbered 14, after V lost 5 bases and J lost 11 bases. CDR3 length equals 14 residues. Germline V lookup: CDR1 MNHEY, CDR2 SVGEGT. In DNA, the CDR3 is TGTGCCAGCAGTACCCAGACAGGGCTCGAGGGGGCTTTCTTT. Protein sequence: CASSTQTGLEGAFF.

V is TRBV28 and J is TRBJ2-1, with D unclear. CDR1 is MDHEN and CDR2 is SYDVKM in the germline V gene. Trimming pared 3 bases from V and 6 bases from J, leaving 3 bases between. This CDR3 has 11 amino acids. Written as DNA, the CDR3 is TGTGCCAGCAGTTTCTTCAATGAGCAGTTCTTC. It specifies CASSFFNEQFF.

The rearrangement joins TRBV20-1 to TRBJ2-5, with D possibly being TRBD2 (6 bases). This CDR3 has 12 residues. CDR1 is DFQATT, CDR2 SNEGSKA, per germline (reference sequence). V lost 3 bases and J lost 9, with 14 bases in between. Written as DNA, the CDR3 is TGCAGTGCTAGTACAGGAACGGGGGCCCAGTACTTC. Its protein product is CSASTGTGAQYF.